This T cell receptor beta chain stems from a study of cytomegalovirus exposure and HLA in healthy donors. Both 60 Vbeta primers and 13 Jbeta primers went into the PCR. Profiled with immunoSEQ multiplex PCR; TCRdb holds only in-frame clones, not every one. Among 85,000 to 100,000 clones listed, 77% were seen once. V was pared by 5 bases and J by 1 base, with 14 bases between. The CDR3 sequence is 15 residues long. CDR1 SGHAT and CDR2 FQNNGV come from the germline V gene. Study-wide results and caveats: A few V segments could not be told apart, such as TRBV6-2 and TRBV6-3, and were left out. Productive status was seen about 90% or about 30% of the time for most TCR beta V segments in an earlier analysis.

Note on this clone: Its cognate antigen is unknown.

The receptor was isolated from a woman between 40 and 55 years old in good health and CMV-seronegative. The rearrangement uses TRBV11-2 and TRBJ1-1, with D hard to call. Sequencing was performed on PBMCs. CDR3 sequence: CASSPMRRENTEAFF. In DNA, the CDR3 is TGTGCCAGCAGCCCGATGCGACGGGAGAACACTGAAGCTTTCTTT.